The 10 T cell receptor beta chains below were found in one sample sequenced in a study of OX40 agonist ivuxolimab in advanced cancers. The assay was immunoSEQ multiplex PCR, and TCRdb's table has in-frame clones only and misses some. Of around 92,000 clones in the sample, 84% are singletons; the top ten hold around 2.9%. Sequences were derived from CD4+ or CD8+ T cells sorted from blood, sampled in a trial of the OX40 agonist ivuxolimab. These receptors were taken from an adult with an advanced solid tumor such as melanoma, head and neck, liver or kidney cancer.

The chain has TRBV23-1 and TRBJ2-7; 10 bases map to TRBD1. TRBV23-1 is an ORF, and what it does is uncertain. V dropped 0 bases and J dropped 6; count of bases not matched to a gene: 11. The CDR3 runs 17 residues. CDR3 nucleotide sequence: TGCGCCAGCAGTCAATCGGCGAGACCGGGACAGGGGTTCGAGCAGTACGTC. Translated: CASSQSARPGQGFEQYV.

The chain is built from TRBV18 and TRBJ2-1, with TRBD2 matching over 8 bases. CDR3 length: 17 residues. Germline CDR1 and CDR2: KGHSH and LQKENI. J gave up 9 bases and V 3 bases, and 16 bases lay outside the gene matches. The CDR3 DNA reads TGTGCCAGCTCACCGGCGGCTAGCGGGTCGGGGTTCGGTGAGCAGTTCTTC. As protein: CASSPAASGSGFGEQFF.

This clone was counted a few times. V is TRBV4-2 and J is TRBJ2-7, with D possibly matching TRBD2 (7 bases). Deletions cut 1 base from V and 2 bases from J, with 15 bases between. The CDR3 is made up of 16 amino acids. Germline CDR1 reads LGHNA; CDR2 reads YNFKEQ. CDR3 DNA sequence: TGTGCCAGCAGCCAAGTTTGGGGGGGCGCCACCTACGAGCAGTACTTC. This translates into CASSQVWGGATYEQYF.

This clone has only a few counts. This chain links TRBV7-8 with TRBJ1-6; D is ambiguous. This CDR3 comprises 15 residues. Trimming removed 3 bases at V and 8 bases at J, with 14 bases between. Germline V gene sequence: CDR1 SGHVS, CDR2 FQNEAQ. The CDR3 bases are TGTGCCAGCAGCTTGGCGACCTTGATGGATTCACCCCTCCACTTT. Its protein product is CASSLATLMDSPLHF.

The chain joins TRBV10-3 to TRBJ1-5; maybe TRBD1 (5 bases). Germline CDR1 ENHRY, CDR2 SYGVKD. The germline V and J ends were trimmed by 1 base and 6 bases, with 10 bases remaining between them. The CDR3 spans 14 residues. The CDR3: CAISELGGGQPQHF. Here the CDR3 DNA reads TGTGCCATCAGTGAGTTGGGGGGGGGTCAGCCCCAGCATTTT.

CDR3 loop: CASGLFGNEQFF. The CDR3, as DNA: TGTGCTAGTGGTTTGTTCGGCAATGAGCAGTTCTTC. The V call is TRBV12-5, the J call TRBJ2-1; D unclear. The V end lost 2 bases, the J end lost 6 bases, and 5 bases lay between the germline ends. In germline, CDR1 is LGHNT, CDR2 FRNRAP. The CDR3 contains 12 residues.

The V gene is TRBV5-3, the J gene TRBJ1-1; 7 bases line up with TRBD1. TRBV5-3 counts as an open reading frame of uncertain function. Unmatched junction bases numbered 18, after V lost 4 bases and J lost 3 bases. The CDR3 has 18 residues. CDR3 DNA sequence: TGTGCCAGAAGCCCAAGCTTGACAGGGTTGGAGGTTTACACTGAAGCTTTCTTT. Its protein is CARSPSLTGLEVYTEAFF.

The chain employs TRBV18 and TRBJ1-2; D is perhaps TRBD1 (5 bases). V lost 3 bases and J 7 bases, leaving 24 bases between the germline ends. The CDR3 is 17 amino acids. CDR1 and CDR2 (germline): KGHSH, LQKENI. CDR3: CASSPEPLGALPLGYTF. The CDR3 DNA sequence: TGTGCCAGCTCACCCGAGCCATTAGGGGCCCTGCCCCTTGGCTACACCTTC.

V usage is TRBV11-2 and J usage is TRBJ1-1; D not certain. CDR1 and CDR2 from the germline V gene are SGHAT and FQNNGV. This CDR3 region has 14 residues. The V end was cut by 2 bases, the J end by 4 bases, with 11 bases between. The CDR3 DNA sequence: TGTGCCAGCAGCTTACTAGGAGACGGCACTGAAGCTTTCTTT. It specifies CASSLLGDGTEAFF. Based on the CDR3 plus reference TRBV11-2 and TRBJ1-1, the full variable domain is EAGVAQSPRYKIIEKRQSVAFWCNPISGHATLYWYQQILGQGPKLLIQFQNNGVVDDSQLPKDRFSAERLKGVDSTLKIQPAKLEDSAVYLCASSLLGDGTEAFFGQGTRLTVV.

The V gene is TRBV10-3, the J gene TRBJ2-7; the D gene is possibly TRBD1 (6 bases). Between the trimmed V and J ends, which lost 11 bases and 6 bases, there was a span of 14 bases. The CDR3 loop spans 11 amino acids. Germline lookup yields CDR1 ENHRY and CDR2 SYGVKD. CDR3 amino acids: CALGTGTEQYF. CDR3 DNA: TGTGCCCTAGGTACAGGGACCGAGCAGTACTTC.